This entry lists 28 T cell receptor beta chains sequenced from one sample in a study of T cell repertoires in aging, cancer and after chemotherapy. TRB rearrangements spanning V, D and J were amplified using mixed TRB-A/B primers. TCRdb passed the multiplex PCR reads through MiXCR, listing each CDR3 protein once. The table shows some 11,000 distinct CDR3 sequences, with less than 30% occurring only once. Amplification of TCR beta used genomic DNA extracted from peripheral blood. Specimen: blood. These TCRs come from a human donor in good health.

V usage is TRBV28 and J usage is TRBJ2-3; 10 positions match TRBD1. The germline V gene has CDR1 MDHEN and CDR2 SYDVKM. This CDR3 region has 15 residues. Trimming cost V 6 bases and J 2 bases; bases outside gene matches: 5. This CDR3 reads CASRRTGGDTDTQYF. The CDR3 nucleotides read TGTGCCAGCAGAAGGACAGGGGGGGACACAGATACGCAGTATTTT.

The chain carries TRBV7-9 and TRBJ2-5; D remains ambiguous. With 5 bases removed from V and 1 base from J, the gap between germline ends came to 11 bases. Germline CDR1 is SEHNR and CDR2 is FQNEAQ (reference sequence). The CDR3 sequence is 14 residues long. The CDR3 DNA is TGTGCCAGCAGCCCCCCCTCGGGCCAAGAGACCCAGTACTTC. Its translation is CASSPPSGQETQYF.

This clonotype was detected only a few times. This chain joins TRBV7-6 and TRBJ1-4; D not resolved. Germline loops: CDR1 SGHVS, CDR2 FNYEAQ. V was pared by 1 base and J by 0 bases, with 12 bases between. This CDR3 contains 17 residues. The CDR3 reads CASSLEGRLATNEKLFF. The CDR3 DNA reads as TGTGCCAGCAGCTTAGAGGGCAGACTTGCAACTAATGAAAAACTGTTTTTT.

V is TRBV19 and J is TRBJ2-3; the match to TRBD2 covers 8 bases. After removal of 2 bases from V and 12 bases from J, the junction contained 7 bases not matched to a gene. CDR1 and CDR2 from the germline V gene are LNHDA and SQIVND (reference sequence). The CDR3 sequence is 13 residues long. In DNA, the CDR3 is TGTGCCAGTAGTATATCATCGGGAGGGATCCAGTATTTT. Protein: CASSISSGGIQYF.

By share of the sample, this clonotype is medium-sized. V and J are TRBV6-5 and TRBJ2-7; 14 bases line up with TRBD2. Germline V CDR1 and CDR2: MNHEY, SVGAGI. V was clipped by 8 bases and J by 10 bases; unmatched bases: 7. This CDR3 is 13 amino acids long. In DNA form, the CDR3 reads TGTGCCAGCCGTCCCGGGACTAGCGGGAGACAGTACTTC. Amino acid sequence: CASRPGTSGRQYF.

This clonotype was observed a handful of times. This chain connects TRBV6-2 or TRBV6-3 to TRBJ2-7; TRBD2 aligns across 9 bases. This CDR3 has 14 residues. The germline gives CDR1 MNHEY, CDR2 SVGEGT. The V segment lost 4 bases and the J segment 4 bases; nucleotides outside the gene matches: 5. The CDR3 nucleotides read TGTGCCAGCAGTTCGGGACTAGCTTGGTACGAGCAGTACTTC. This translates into CASSSGLAWYEQYF.

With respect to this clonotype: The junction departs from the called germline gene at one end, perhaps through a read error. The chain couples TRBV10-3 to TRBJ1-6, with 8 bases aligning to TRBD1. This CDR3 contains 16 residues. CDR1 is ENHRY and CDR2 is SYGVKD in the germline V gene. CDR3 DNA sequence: TGTGCCAGCAGTGAATCCGGGACAGGCAGCAATTCACCCCTCCACTTT. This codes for CASSESGTGSNSPLHF.

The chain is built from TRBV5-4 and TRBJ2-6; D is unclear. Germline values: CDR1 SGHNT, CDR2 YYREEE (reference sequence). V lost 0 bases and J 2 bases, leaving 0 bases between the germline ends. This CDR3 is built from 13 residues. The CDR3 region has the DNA TGTGCCAGCAGCTTGGCTGGGGCCAACGTCCTGACTTTC. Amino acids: CASSLAGANVLTF.

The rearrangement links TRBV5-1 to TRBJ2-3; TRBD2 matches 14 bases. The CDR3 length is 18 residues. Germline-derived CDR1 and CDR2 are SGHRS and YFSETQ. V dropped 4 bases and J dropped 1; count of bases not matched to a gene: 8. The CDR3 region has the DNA TGCGCCAGCAGCACGGGACTAGCGGGAGAGAGGGGCACAGATACGCAGTATTTT. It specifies CASSTGLAGERGTDTQYF.

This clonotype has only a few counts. The chain's CDR3 is CASSSPWGVTNEKLFF. In nucleotides, the CDR3 is TGTGCCAGCAGTTCACCCTGGGGGGTAACTAATGAAAAACTGTTTTTT. The rearrangement uses TRBV12-3 or TRBV12-4 and TRBJ1-4, with D possibly being TRBD1 (5 bases). Deletions cut 4 bases from V and 1 base from J, with 13 bases between. This CDR3 has 16 residues.

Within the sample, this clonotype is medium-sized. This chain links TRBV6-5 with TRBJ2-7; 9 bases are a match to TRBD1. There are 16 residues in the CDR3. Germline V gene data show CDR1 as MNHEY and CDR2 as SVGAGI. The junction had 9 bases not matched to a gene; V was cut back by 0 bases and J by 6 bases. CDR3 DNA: TGTGCCAGCAGTTACTCCTCGACAGGGGGACTAAGCGAGCAGTACTTC. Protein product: CASSYSSTGGLSEQYF.

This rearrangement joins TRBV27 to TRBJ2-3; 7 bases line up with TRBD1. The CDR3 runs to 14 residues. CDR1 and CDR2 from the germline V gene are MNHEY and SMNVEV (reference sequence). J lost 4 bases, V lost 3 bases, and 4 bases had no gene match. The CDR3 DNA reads TGTGCCAGCAGTTTTGTCGGACAGGCAGATACGCAGTATTTT. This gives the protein CASSFVGQADTQYF.

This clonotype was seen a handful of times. The CDR3 reads CAWSVGSYQPQHF. The CDR3, as DNA: TGTGCCTGGAGTGTCGGGAGTTACCAGCCCCAGCATTTT. The gene calls are TRBV30 and TRBJ1-5; no firm D call. V lost 0 bases and J lost 7, with 10 bases in between. The CDR3 length is 13 residues. CDR1 GTSNPN and CDR2 SVGIG come from the germline V gene (reference sequence).

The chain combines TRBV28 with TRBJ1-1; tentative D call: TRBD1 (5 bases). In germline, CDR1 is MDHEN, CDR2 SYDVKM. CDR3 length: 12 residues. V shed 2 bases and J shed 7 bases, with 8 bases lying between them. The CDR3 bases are TGTGCCAGCAGTTTAAGGGGCCGTGAAGCTTTCTTT. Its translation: CASSLRGREAFF.

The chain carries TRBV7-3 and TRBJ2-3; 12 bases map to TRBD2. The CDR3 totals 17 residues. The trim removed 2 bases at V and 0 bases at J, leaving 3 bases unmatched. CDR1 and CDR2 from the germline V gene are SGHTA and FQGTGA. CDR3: CASSLRLAGVSTDTQYF. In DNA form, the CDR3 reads TGTGCCAGCAGCTTACGACTAGCGGGGGTGAGCACAGATACGCAGTATTTT.

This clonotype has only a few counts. The CDR3 nucleotides read TGTGCCAGCAGCTTAAGGGGTCAGGGGGAGACCCAGTACTTC. Its protein is CASSLRGQGETQYF. This chain links TRBV5-6 with TRBJ2-5, with D perhaps matching TRBD1 (6 bases). The CDR3 covers 14 residues. Germline V gene data show CDR1 as SGHDT and CDR2 as YYEEEE. The germline V and J ends were trimmed by 2 bases and 5 bases, with 13 bases remaining between them.

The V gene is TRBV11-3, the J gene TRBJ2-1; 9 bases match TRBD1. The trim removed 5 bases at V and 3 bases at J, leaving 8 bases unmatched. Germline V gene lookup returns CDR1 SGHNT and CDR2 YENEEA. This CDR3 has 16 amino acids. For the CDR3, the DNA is TGTGCCAGCAGCCCGGGACAGGGCGATTTCTACAATGAGCAGTTCTTC. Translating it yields CASSPGQGDFYNEQFF.

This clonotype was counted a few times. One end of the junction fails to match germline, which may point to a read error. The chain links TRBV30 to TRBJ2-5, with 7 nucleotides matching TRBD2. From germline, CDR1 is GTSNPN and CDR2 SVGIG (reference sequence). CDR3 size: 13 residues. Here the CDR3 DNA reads TGTGCCTGGAGTCCTTTTGGGCAGCGGGACCCTAACTTC. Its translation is CAWSPFGQRDPNF. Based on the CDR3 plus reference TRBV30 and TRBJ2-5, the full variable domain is SQTIHQWPATLVQPVGSPLSLECTVEGTSNPNLYWYRQAAGRGLQLLFYSVGIGQISSEVPQNLSASRPQDRQFILSSKKLLLSDSGFYLCAWSPFGQRDPNFGPGTRLLVL.

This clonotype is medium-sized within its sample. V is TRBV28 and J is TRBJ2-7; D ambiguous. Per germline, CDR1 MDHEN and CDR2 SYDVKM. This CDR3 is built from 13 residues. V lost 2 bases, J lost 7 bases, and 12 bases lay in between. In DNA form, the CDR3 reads TGTGCCAGCAGTTTAAGTCCGCAGACTGAGCAGTACTTC. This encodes CASSLSPQTEQYF.

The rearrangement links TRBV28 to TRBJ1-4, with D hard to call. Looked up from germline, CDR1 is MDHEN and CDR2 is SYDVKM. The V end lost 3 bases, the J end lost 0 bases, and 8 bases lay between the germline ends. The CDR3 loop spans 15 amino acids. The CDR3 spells CASSLLGSTNEKLFF. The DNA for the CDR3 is TGTGCCAGCAGTTTGTTAGGGTCAACTAATGAAAAACTGTTTTTT.

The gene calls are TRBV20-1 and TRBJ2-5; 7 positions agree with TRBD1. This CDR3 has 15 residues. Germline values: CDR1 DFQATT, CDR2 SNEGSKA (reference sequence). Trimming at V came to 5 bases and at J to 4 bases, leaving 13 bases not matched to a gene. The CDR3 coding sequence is TGCAGTGCTTTTTGGACAGGCCCTGGTTTAGAGACCCAGTACTTC. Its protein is CSAFWTGPGLETQYF.

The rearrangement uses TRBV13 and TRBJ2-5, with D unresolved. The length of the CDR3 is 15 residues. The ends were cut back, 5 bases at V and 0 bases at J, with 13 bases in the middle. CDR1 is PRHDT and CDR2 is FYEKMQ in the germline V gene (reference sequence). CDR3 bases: TGTGCCAGCAGCATAAATGTGGGGTACCAAGAGACCCAGTACTTC. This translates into CASSINVGYQETQYF. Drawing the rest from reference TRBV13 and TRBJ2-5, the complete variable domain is AAGVIQSPRHLIKEKRETATLKCYPIPRHDTVYWYQQGPGQDPQFLISFYEKMQSDKGSIPDRFSAQQFSDYHSELNMSSLELGDSALYFCASSINVGYQETQYFGPGTRLLVL.

The DNA of the CDR3 is TGTGCCAGCAGCTCGGACAGGGGAAATATCTATGGCTACACCTTC. Residues: CASSSDRGNIYGYTF. The chain has TRBV7-2 and TRBJ1-2, with TRBD1 matching over 9 bases. V gave up 4 bases and J gave up 4 bases; unmatched junction bases: 7. This CDR3 comprises 15 residues. The germline V gene encodes CDR1 SGHTA and CDR2 FQGNSA.

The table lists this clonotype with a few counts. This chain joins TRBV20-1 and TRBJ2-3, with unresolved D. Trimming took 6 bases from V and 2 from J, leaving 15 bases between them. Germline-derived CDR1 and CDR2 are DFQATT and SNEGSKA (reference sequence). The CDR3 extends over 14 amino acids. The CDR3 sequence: CSAVVGGNTDTQYF. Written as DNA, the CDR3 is TGCAGTGCAGTAGTGGGTGGAAACACAGATACGCAGTATTTT.

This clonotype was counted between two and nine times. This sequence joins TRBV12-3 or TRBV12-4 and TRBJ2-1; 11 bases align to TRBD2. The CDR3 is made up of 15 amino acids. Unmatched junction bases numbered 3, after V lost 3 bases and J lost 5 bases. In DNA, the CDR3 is TGTGCCAGCAGTTTTCGACTAGCGGGACACAATGAGCAGTTCTTC. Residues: CASSFRLAGHNEQFF.

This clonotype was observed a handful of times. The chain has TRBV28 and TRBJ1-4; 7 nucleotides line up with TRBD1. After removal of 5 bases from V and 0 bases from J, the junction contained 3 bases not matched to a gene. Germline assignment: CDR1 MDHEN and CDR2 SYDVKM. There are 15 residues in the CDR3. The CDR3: CASSDRVATNEKLFF. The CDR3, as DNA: TGTGCCAGCAGTGACAGGGTTGCAACTAATGAAAAACTGTTTTTT. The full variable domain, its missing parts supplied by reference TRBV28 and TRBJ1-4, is DVKVTQSSRYLVKRTGEKVFLECVQDMDHENMFWYRQDPGLGLRLIYFSYDVKMKEKGDIPEGYSVSREKKERFSLILESASTNQTSMYLCASSDRVATNEKLFFGSGTQLSVL.

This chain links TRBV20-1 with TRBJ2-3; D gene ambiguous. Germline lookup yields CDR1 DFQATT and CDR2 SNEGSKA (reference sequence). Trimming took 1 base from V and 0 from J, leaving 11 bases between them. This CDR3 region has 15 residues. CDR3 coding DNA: TGCAGTGCTAGAGTTCACAAAACTAGCACAGATACGCAGTATTTT. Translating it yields CSARVHKTSTDTQYF.

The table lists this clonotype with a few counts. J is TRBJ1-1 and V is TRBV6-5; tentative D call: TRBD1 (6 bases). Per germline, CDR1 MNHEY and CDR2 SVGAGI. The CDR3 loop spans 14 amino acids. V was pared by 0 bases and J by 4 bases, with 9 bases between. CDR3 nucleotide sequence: TGTGCCAGCAGTTACTCGGGGGGCATCACTGAAGCTTTCTTT. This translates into CASSYSGGITEAFF.